One TCR beta chain is described in this entry. Its antigen is not identified. These data come from a study of shared clonotypes between healthy human individuals. Study-level points and caveats: All-four-donor shared clonotypes had higher generation probabilities than non-shared clonotypes did. Blood alone was sampled, and tissue repertoires likely differ.

J was trimmed by 9 bases and V by 3 bases; bases with no gene match: 4. Germline-derived CDR1 and CDR2 are LNHDA and SQIVND (reference sequence). There are 14 residues in the CDR3. The method was immunoSEQ multiplex PCR; TCRdb's version includes in-frame clones alone and lacks a portion of them. The sample has almost 700,000 clones; about 90% are singletons. Naivety among CD8 cells was defined by CD45RO negativity and positive CCR7 selection, thereby excluding terminally differentiated effector memory CD45RA+ cells. Sequencing was done on a sample of naive CD8+ T cells sorted from blood. The sequence was obtained from a man between 25 and 39 years old in good health. The chain employs TRBV19 and TRBJ2-1; 11 positions agree with TRBD2. The CDR3 sequence: CASSITSGSPEQFF. CDR3 DNA: TGTGCCAGTAGTATCACTAGCGGGAGTCCTGAGCAGTTCTTC. The complete variable domain, with remaining parts taken from reference TRBV19 and TRBJ2-1, reads DGGITQSPKYLFRKEGQNVTLSCEQNLNHDAMYWYRQDPGQGLRLIYYSQIVNDFQKGDIAEGYSVSREKKESFPLTVTSAQKNPTAFYLCASSITSGSPEQFFGPGTRLTVL.